This TCR beta chain emerged from a study of Graves' ophthalmopathy and Graves' hyperthyroidism. Study-level information: The study drew peripheral blood at initial diagnosis, before any treatment.

General observations from the study: Thyroid clonotypes that were expanded above 0.001 frequency mostly also appeared in blood.

The authors amplified TCR beta CDR3 regions, and they did so from RNA transcripts for repertoire sequencing. HTBI primers were used in a first-round RT-PCR, which preceded a second-round multiplex PCR. TCRdb passed the multiplex PCR reads through MiXCR, listing each CDR3 protein once. The sample yields 350,000 to 400,000 distinct CDR3 sequences, about 16% seen once. The authors enrolled newly diagnosed hyperthyroidism patients aged 18 to 65 with under 2 months' duration. In this sample, this clonotype turned up many times. Its antigen remains unidentified. The V gene's germline CDR1 is MNHEY and CDR2 SVGAGI. Between the trimmed V and J ends, which lost 9 bases and 1 base, there was a span of 10 bases. The CDR3 has 12 residues.

The source of this sequence is a woman between 18 and 29 years old with stable Graves' hyperthyroidism. Sequenced material: peripheral blood. V is TRBV6-5 and J is TRBJ2-7; D is possibly TRBD1 or TRBD2 (6 bases each). The CDR3 sequence is CARIGGSYEQYF. In DNA, the CDR3 is TGTGCCAGAATAGGGGGGTCCTACGAGCAGTACTTC.